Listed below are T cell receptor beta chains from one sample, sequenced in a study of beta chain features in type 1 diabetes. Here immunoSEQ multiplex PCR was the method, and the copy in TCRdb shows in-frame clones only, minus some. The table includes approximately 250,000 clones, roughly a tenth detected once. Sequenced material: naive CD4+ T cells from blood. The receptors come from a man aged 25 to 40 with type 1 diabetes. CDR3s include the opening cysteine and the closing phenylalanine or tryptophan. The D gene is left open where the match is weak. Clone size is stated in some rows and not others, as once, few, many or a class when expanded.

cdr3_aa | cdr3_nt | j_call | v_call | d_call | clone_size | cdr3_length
CASGQGGQPQHF | TGTGCCAGCGGGCAGGGCGGACAGCCCCAGCATTTT | TRBJ1-5 | TRBV2 | NA | NA | 12
CASSHDVTRDSPLHF | TGCGCCAGCAGCCACGACGTTACACGGGATTCACCCCTCCACTTT | TRBJ1-6 | TRBV4-1 | NA | few | 15
CASSLGEDSDPYEQYF | TGTGCCAGCAGCTTAGGTGAGGACAGCGATCCCTACGAGCAGTACTTC | TRBJ2-7 | TRBV7-9 | NA | NA | 16
CASSVLGDNYGYTF | TGTGCCAGCAGCGTACTAGGTGACAACTATGGCTACACCTTC | TRBJ1-2 | TRBV9 | NA | once | 14
CASSLSSYNSPLHF | TGTGCCAGCAGTCTTAGCTCCTATAATTCACCCCTCCACTTT | TRBJ1-6 | TRBV28 | NA | NA | 14
CASSPRGGGQPQHF | TGTGCCAGCAGCCCCAGGGGCGGTGGTCAGCCCCAGCATTTT | TRBJ1-5 | TRBV7-2 | NA | few | 14
CSAGGESAFF | TGCAGTGCGGGGGGAGAGTCGGCTTTCTTT | TRBJ1-1 | TRBV20-1 | NA | few | 10
CASRLETGGYGEKLFF | TGTGCCAGCAGACTTGAAACAGGGGGCTATGGTGAAAAACTGTTTTTT | TRBJ1-4 | TRBV28 | TRBD1 | NA | 16
CASSLGRLYEQYF | TGTGCCAGCAGTTTAGGCAGACTGTACGAGCAGTACTTC | TRBJ2-7 | TRBV28 | NA | NA | 13
CASSLFPTENTGELFF | TGCGCCAGCAGCTTGTTTCCGACAGAGAACACCGGGGAGCTGTTTTTT | TRBJ2-2 | TRBV5-1 | NA | few | 16
CASRLAGHQETQYF | TGTGCCAGCAGACTAGCGGGGCACCAAGAGACCCAGTACTTC | TRBJ2-5 | TRBV6-1 | TRBD2 | NA | 14
CASSPTAGFPLHF | TGTGCCAGCAGTCCAACAGCAGGGTTTCCCCTCCACTTT | TRBJ1-6 | TRBV28 | NA | NA | 13
CASSLRGVGVSPLHF | TGCGCCAGCAGCCTACGCGGGGTCGGGGTCTCACCCCTCCACTTT | TRBJ1-6 | TRBV4-3 | NA | NA | 15
CSASGPDTQYF | TGCAGTGCTAGTGGGCCAGATACGCAGTATTTT | TRBJ2-3 | TRBV20-1 | NA | NA | 11
CSVAQGAFTTGELFF | TGCAGCGTTGCACAGGGGGCTTTTACAACCGGGGAGCTGTTTTTT | TRBJ2-2 | TRBV29-1 | TRBD1 | few | 15
CASGLLGADTQYF | TGTGCTAGTGGTTTGTTGGGAGCAGATACGCAGTATTTT | TRBJ2-3 | TRBV12-5 | NA | few | 13
CASRGGIGTGELFF | TGTGCCAGCCGGGGAGGGATCGGCACCGGGGAGCTGTTTTTT | TRBJ2-2 | TRBV6-6 | TRBD2 | once | 14
CASSLAGPETQYF | TGTGCCAGCAGCTTGGCAGGGCCGGAGACCCAGTACTTC | TRBJ2-5 | TRBV5-5 | NA | few | 13
CASSPTDYEQYF | TGTGCCAGCAGTCCGACAGACTACGAGCAGTACTTC | TRBJ2-7 | TRBV28 | NA | NA | 12
CASSVGGSGANVLTF | TGTGCCAGCAGTGTGGGGGGCTCTGGGGCCAACGTCCTGACTTTC | TRBJ2-6 | TRBV6-6 | NA | few | 15
CASSQDVGTVEETQYF | TGTGCCAGCAGCCAGGACGTTGGGACAGTAGAGGAGACCCAGTACTTC | TRBJ2-5 | TRBV14 | TRBD1 | few | 16
CASNTGQGAYEQYF | TGTGCCAGCAATACGGGACAGGGGGCTTACGAGCAGTACTTC | TRBJ2-7 | TRBV9 | TRBD1 | NA | 14
CASSPGLGGYMNTEAFF | TGTGCCAGCAGCCCTGGACTGGGGGGGTACATGAACACTGAAGCTTTCTTT | TRBJ1-1 | TRBV7-2 | NA | few | 17
CASSSGWQGALNTQYF | TGTGCCAGCAGTTCAGGCTGGCAGGGGGCTCTTAATACGCAGTATTTT | TRBJ2-3 | TRBV28 | TRBD1 | NA | 16
CASRRSNEQFF | TGTGCCAGCAGGCGAAGCAATGAGCAGTTCTTC | TRBJ2-1 | TRBV2 | NA | NA | 11
CASSLLSTGELFF | TGTGCCAGCAGCTTATTGAGCACCGGGGAGCTGTTTTTT | TRBJ2-2 | TRBV7-9 | NA | NA | 13
CASSRKGAHSGVF | TGTGCCAGCTCCAGAAAAGGCGCCCACTCGGGTGTCTTT | TRBJ1-1 | TRBV2 | NA | NA | 13
CASSVGQGVGEAFF | TGTGCCAGCAGCGTAGGCCAGGGCGTAGGTGAAGCTTTCTTT | TRBJ1-1 | TRBV9 | NA | few | 14
CASSRGSGANVLTF | TGTGCCAGCAGCCGGGGATCTGGGGCCAACGTCCTGACTTTC | TRBJ2-6 | TRBV7-3 | NA | NA | 14
CASSQVGGNTEAFF | TGTGCCAGCAGCCAAGTCGGGGGGAACACTGAAGCTTTCTTT | TRBJ1-1 | TRBV5-4 | NA | NA | 14
CASSLAPGHDKNIQYF | TGTGCCAGCAGCTTAGCCCCAGGGCACGACAAAAACATTCAGTACTTC | TRBJ2-4 | TRBV7-9 | NA | few | 16
CASSRDRPSGANVLTF | TGTGCCAGCAGCCGGGACAGACCCTCTGGGGCCAACGTCCTGACTTTC | TRBJ2-6 | TRBV7-2 | TRBD1 | few | 16
CASSLTDRQGTEAFF | TGCGCCAGCAGCTTGACTGACAGGCAGGGCACTGAAGCTTTCTTT | TRBJ1-1 | TRBV5-1 | NA | few | 15
CATSRDRVPSGNTIYF | TGTGCCACCAGCAGAGATCGGGTCCCCTCTGGAAACACCATATATTTT | TRBJ1-3 | TRBV15 | NA | few | 16
CASSYSGQVATEAFF | TGTGCCAGCAGTTACTCAGGCCAGGTTGCCACTGAAGCTTTCTTT | TRBJ1-1 | TRBV6-5 | NA | few | 15
CASSLRTGRTGELFF | TGTGCCAGCAGTCTTCGGACAGGGAGAACCGGGGAGCTGTTTTTT | TRBJ2-2 | TRBV5-6 | TRBD1 | NA | 15
CASSTEQGAAETQYF | TGCGCCAGCAGCACCGAACAGGGGGCCGCCGAGACCCAGTACTTC | TRBJ2-5 | TRBV5-1 | TRBD1 | NA | 15
CASSDRRNTEAFF | TGTGCCAGTAGTGACAGGAGGAACACTGAAGCTTTCTTT | TRBJ1-1 | TRBV19 | NA | NA | 13
CASSYYVGGFYEQYF | TGTGCCAGCAGTTACTACGTAGGAGGCTTCTACGAGCAGTACTTC | TRBJ2-7 | TRBV6-5 | NA | few | 15
CASSFTTAADTQYF | TGTGCCAGCAGCTTTACTACTGCGGCAGATACGCAGTATTTT | TRBJ2-3 | TRBV11-2 | NA | NA | 14
CASSEAGGGTEAFF | TGTGCCAGCAGTGAAGCCGGGGGTGGCACTGAAGCTTTCTTT | TRBJ1-1 | TRBV6-1 | NA | few | 14
CASRTIQGDDYGYTF | TGCGCCAGCAGAACCATCCAGGGGGATGACTATGGCTACACCTTC | TRBJ1-2 | TRBV4-1 | TRBD1 | few | 15
CASSGSDRFYEQYF | TGTGCCAGCAGTGGATCCGACAGGTTCTACGAGCAGTACTTC | TRBJ2-7 | TRBV25-1 | NA | few | 14
CSVTSGGTHRDTQYF | TGCAGCGTTACTAGCGGGGGGACGCACAGAGATACGCAGTATTTT | TRBJ2-3 | TRBV29-1 | TRBD2 | few | 15
CAIRDTGDTEAFF | TGTGCCATCAGGGATACAGGGGATACTGAAGCTTTCTTT | TRBJ1-1 | TRBV10-3 | TRBD1 | few | 13
CASSGATGYGYTF | TGTGCCAGCAGTGGCGCGACGGGCTATGGCTACACCTTC | TRBJ1-2 | TRBV25-1 | NA | NA | 13
CASTNRYEQYF | TGTGCCAGCACTAACAGGTACGAGCAGTACTTC | TRBJ2-7 | TRBV28 | NA | once | 11
CASRHDSTNEQYF | TGCGCCAGCAGACATGATTCAACGAACGAGCAGTACTTC | TRBJ2-7 | TRBV5-1 | NA | few | 13
CSVETSGTSTDTQYF | TGCAGCGTTGAGACTAGCGGGACTAGCACAGATACGCAGTATTTT | TRBJ2-3 | TRBV29-1 | TRBD2 | NA | 15
CACCQPQHF | TGTGCCTGCTGTCAGCCCCAGCATTTT | TRBJ1-5 | TRBV30 | NA | few | 9
CASSPTTGTEAFF | TGTGCCAGCAGCCCAACTACGGGGACTGAAGCTTTCTTT | TRBJ1-1 | TRBV7-9 | NA | few | 13
CASSLETGSYEQYF | TGTGCCAGCAGCCTAGAGACAGGTTCCTACGAGCAGTACTTC | TRBJ2-7 | TRBV2 | NA | few | 14
CASSAGLAGANEQFF | TGTGCCAGCAGCGCGGGACTAGCGGGGGCAAATGAGCAGTTCTTC | TRBJ2-1 | TRBV7-3 | TRBD2 | few | 15
CASSLQGARGYTF | TGCGCCAGCAGCTTACAGGGGGCGCGTGGCTACACCTTC | TRBJ1-2 | TRBV5-1 | TRBD1 | NA | 13
CASSVESGGTQYF | TGTGCCAGCAGCGTAGAAAGCGGGGGCACCCAGTACTTC | TRBJ2-5 | TRBV9 | TRBD2 | few | 13
CSAGPETQYF | TGCAGTGCGGGGCCAGAGACCCAGTACTTC | TRBJ2-5 | TRBV20-1 | NA | few | 10
CASRVRTGVHEQYF | TGTGCCAGCAGAGTTAGGACAGGGGTCCACGAGCAGTACTTC | TRBJ2-7 | TRBV2 | TRBD1 | NA | 14
CASSSAQRLSSYNEQFF | TGTGCCAGCTCCTCGGCCCAGCGGCTAAGCTCCTACAATGAGCAGTTCTTC | TRBJ2-1 | TRBV28 | NA | few | 17
CASSVEGADSPLHF | TGTGCCAGCAGCGTAGAAGGAGCAGATTCACCCCTCCACTTT | TRBJ1-6 | TRBV9 | NA | few | 14
CASSPIDRGGRNEQFF | TGTGCCAGCTCACCGATAGACAGGGGAGGCCGGAATGAGCAGTTCTTC | TRBJ2-1 | TRBV18 | TRBD1 | few | 16